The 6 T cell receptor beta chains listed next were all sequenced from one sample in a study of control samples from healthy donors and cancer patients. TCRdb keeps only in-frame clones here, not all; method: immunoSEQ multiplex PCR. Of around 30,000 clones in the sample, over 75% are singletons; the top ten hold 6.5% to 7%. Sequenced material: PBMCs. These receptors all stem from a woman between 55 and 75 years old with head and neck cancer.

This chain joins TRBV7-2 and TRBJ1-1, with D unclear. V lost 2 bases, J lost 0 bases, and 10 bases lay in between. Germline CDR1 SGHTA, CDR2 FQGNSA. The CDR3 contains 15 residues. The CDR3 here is CASSLLEYMNTEAFF. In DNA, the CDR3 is TGTGCCAGCAGCTTACTTGAGTACATGAACACTGAAGCTTTCTTT.

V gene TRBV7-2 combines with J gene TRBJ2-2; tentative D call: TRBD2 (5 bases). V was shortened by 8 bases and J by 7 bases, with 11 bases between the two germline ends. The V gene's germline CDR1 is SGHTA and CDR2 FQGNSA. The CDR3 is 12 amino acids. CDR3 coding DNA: TGTGCCAGCGCACTAGATAGCGGGGAGCTGTTTTTT. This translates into CASALDSGELFF.

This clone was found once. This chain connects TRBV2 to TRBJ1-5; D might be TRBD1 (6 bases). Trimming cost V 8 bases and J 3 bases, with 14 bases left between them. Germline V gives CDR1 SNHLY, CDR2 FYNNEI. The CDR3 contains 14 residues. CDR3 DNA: TGTGCCAGCGCCCTGGACAGAGTCAATCAGCCCCAGCATTTT. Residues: CASALDRVNQPQHF. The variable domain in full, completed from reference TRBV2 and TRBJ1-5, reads EPEVTQTPSHQVTQMGQEVILRCVPISNHLYFYWYRQILGQKVEFLVSFYNNEISEKSEIFDDQFSVERPDGSNFTLKIRSTKLEDSAMYFCASALDRVNQPQHFGDGTRLSIL.

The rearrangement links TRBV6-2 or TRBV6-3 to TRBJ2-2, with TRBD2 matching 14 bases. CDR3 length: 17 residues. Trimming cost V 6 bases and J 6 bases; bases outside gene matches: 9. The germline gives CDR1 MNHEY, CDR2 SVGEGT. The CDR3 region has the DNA TGTGCCAGCAGCAAAAGACTAGCGGGGGGGCTTCCCGGGGAGCTGTTTTTT. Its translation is CASSKRLAGGLPGELFF.

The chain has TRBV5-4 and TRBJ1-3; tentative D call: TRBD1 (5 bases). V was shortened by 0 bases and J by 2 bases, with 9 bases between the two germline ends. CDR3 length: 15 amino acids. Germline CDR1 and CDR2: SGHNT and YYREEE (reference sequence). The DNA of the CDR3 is TGTGCCAGCAGCTTGGGGGGGGGAGCTGGAAACACCATATATTTT. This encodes CASSLGGGAGNTIYF. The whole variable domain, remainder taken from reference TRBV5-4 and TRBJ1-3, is ETGVTQSPTHLIKTRGQQVTLRCSSQSGHNTVSWYQQALGQGPQFIFQYYREEENGRGNFPPRFSGLQFPNYSSELNVNALELDDSALYLCASSLGGGAGNTIYFGEGSWLTVV.

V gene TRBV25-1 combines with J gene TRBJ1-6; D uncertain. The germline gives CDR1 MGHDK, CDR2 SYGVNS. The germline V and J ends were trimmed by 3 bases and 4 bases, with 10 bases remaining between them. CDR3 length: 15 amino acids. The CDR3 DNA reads TGTGCCAGCAGTGAGGACGGAACATATAATTCACCCCTCCACTTT. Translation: CASSEDGTYNSPLHF. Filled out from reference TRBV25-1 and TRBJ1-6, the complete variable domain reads EADIYQTPRYLVIGTGKKITLECSQTMGHDKMYWYQQDPGMELHLIHYSYGVNSTEKGDLSSESTVSRIRTEHFPLTLESARPSHTSQYLCASSEDGTYNSPLHFGNGTRLTVT.